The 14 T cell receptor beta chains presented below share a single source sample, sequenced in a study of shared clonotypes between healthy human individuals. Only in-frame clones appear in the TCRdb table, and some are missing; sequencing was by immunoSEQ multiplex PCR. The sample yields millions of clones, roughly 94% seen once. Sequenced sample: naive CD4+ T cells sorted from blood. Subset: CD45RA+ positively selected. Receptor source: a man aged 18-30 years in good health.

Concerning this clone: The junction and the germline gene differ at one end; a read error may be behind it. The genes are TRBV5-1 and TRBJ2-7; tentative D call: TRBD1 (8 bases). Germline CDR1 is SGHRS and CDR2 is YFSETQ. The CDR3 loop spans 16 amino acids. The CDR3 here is CASRLGRDRTTYEQYF. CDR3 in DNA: TGCGCCAGCAGGTTGGGGAGGGACAGGACTACTTACGAGCAGTACTTC.

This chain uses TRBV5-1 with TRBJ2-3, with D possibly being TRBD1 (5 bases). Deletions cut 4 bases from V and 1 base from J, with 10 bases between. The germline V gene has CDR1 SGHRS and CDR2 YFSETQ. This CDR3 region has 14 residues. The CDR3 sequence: CASSLGVGTDTQYF. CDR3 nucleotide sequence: TGCGCCAGCAGCCTAGGGGTGGGCACAGATACGCAGTATTTT.

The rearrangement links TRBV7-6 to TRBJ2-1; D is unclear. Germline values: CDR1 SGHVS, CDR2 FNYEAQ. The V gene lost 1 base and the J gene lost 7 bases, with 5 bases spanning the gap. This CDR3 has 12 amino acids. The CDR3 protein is CASSLEVNEQFF. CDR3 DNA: TGTGCCAGCAGCTTAGAAGTGAATGAGCAGTTCTTC.

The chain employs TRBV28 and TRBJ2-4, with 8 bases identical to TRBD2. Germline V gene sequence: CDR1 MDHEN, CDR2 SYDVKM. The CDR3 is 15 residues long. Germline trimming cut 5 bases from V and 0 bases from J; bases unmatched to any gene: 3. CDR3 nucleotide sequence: TGTGCCAGCAGTCTTAGCGGGGTAGCCAAAAACATTCAGTACTTC. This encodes CASSLSGVAKNIQYF.

Here the CDR3 reads CASSRTGADNSPLHF. CDR3 DNA sequence: TGTGCCAGCAGCCGGACAGGGGCAGATAATTCACCCCTCCACTTT. V is TRBV5-4 and J is TRBJ1-6; 9 bases match TRBD1. Germline V gives CDR1 SGHNT, CDR2 YYREEE (reference sequence). CDR3 length: 15 amino acids. V dropped 4 bases and J dropped 5; count of bases not matched to a gene: 4.

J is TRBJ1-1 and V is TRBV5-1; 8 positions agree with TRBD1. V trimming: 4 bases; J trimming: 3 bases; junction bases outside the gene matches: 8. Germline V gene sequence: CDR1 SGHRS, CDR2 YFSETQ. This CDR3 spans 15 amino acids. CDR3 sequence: CASSPWTGRDTEAFF. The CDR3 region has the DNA TGCGCCAGCAGCCCCTGGACAGGGAGGGACACTGAAGCTTTCTTT. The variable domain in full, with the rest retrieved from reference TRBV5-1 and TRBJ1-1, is KAGVTQTPRYLIKTRGQQVTLSCSPISGHRSVSWYQQTPGQGLQFLFEYFSETQRNKGNFPGRFSGRQFSNSRSEMNVSTLELGDSALYLCASSPWTGRDTEAFFGQGTRLTVV.

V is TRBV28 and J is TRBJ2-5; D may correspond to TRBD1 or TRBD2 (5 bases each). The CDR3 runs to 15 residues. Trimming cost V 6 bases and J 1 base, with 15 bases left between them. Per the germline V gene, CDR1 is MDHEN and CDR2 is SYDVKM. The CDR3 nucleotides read TGTGCCAGCAGCACCCCGGGACCGCCCCAAGAGACCCAGTACTTC. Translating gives CASSTPGPPQETQYF.

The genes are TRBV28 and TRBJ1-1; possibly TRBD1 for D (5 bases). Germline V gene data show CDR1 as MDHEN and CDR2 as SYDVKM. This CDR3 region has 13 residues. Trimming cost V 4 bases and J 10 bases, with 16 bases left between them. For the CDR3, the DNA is TGTGCCAGCAGTTCTCAAAGTGCAGGGACAGCTTTCTTT. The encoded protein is CASSSQSAGTAFF.

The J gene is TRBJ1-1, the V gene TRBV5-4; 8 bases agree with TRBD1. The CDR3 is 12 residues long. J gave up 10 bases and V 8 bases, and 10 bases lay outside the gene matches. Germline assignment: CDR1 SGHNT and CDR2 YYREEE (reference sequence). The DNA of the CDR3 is TGTGCCAGTCTGGGTGGGGACAGGAGAGCTTTCTTT. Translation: CASLGGDRRAFF. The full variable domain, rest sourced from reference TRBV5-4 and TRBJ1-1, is ETGVTQSPTHLIKTRGQQVTLRCSSQSGHNTVSWYQQALGQGPQFIFQYYREEENGRGNFPPRFSGLQFPNYSSELNVNALELDDSALYLCASLGGDRRAFFGQGTRLTVV.

The CDR3 DNA is TGTGCCAGCAGCTTAGAGAGTCGGAACTATGGCTACACCTTC. Translated: CASSLESRNYGYTF. The V call is TRBV7-9, the J call TRBJ1-2; D remains ambiguous. Germline lookup yields CDR1 SEHNR and CDR2 FQNEAQ (reference sequence). This CDR3 is built from 14 residues. Deletions cut 1 base from V and 2 bases from J, with 8 bases between.

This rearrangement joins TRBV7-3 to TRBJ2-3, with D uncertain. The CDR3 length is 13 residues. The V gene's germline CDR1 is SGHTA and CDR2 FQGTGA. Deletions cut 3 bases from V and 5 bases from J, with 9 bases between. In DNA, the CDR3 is TGTGCCAGCAGCTTGGTTACGCTAGATACGCAGTATTTT. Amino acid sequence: CASSLVTLDTQYF.

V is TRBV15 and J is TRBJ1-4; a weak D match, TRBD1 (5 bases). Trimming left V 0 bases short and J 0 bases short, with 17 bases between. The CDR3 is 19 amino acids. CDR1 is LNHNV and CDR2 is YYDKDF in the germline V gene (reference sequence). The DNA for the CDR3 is TGTGCCACCAGCAGAGATTTGGGGGTTCGGGAAACAACTAATGAAAAACTGTTTTTT. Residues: CATSRDLGVRETTNEKLFF.

The CDR3 loop reads CASSQYRGASYEQYF. The CDR3 bases are TGTGCCAGCAGCCAATACCGGGGCGCCTCCTACGAGCAGTACTTC. The chain carries TRBV6-5 and TRBJ2-7; D is tentatively TRBD1 or TRBD2 (5 bases each). Trimming cost V 6 bases and J 0 bases, with 15 bases left between them. The CDR3 runs to 15 residues. CDR1 MNHEY and CDR2 SVGAGI come from the germline V gene.

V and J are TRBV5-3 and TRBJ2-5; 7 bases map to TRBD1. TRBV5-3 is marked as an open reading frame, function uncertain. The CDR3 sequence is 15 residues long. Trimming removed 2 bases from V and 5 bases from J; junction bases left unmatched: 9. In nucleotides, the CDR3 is TGTGCCAGAAGCTTCTTCGACAGGGTTACGGAGACCCAGTACTTC. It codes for CARSFFDRVTETQYF.